The TCR beta chain described here comes from a study of T cell responses to AZD1222 COVID-19 vaccine. Trimming pared 6 bases from V and 5 bases from J, leaving 10 bases between. This CDR3 region has 13 residues. CDR1 MNHEY and CDR2 SMNVEV come from the germline V gene (reference sequence). Study conclusions and caveats: Seropositive status at baseline applied to only a handful of AZD1222 recipients. Spike-specific TCRs gained breadth and depth after people received two AZD1222 doses. Regions left unmutated in variants are reportedly the target of nearly half of spike-specific TCRs. None of the repertoires were sampled until the peak T cell response had passed.

About this clone itself: Its antigen remains unknown.

Generated by immunoSEQ multiplex PCR, the TCRdb table keeps only in-frame clones and is missing some. The sample includes approximately 150,000 clones, 90% of them seen just once. Sequenced material: peripheral blood, taken on day 0 of AZD1222 vaccination. The chain recombines TRBV27 with TRBJ2-2; D may be TRBD2 (6 bases). The origin of this receptor is an adult in good health. The CDR3 DNA reads as TGTGCCAGCAGGCGGGGTCTTACCGGGGAGCTGTTTTTT. This translates into CASRRGLTGELFF.